The 7 T cell receptor beta chains presented below share a single source sample, sequenced in a study of blood T cell repertoires in COVID-19. This table comes from immunoSEQ multiplex PCR, and its TCRdb copy is limited to in-frame clones, with some not included. The sample shows about 220,000 clones, about 79% of them seen only once. The specimen sequenced was PBMCs or T cells enriched from blood (not recorded which). The receptors originated from an older woman who had recovered from COVID-19.

This chain joins TRBV5-1 and TRBJ1-1; TRBD1 aligns across 8 bases. CDR3 length: 14 amino acids. Trimming took 4 bases from V and 5 from J; bases not matched to a gene: 7. CDR1 is SGHRS and CDR2 is YFSETQ in the germline V gene. CDR3 bases: TGCGCCAGCAGCCTCACAGGGGGAACAACTGAAGCTTTCTTT. This translates into CASSLTGGTTEAFF.

V gene TRBV7-7 combines with J gene TRBJ2-5; TRBD1 is a possible D gene (5 bases). Germline V gene lookup returns CDR1 SSHAT and CDR2 FNYEAQ (reference sequence). CDR3 length: 15 amino acids. V was trimmed by 1 base and J by 5 bases, leaving 14 bases between them. This chain's CDR3 is CASSLGPTGAETQYF. In DNA, the CDR3 is TGTGCCAGCAGCTTAGGCCCCACAGGAGCGGAGACCCAGTACTTC.

The CDR3 region is CASNASGGFPADTQYF. The DNA for the CDR3 is TGCGCCAGCAACGCAAGCGGGGGTTTTCCGGCAGATACGCAGTATTTT. The V and J genes are TRBV5-1 and TRBJ2-3; 8 nucleotides agree with TRBD2. There are 16 residues in the CDR3. The germline CDR1 and CDR2 sequences are SGHRS and YFSETQ. V shed 6 bases and J 4 bases; nucleotides not matched to a gene: 13.

The chain is built from TRBV5-4 and TRBJ1-1; maybe TRBD1 (5 bases). The CDR3 extends over 14 amino acids. Germline V lookup: CDR1 SGHNT, CDR2 YYREEE (reference sequence). V was clipped by 4 bases and J by 6 bases, with 16 bases between them. The CDR3 sequence: CASSPERVGAEAFF. CDR3 in DNA: TGTGCCAGCAGCCCCGAACGGGTAGGGGCTGAAGCTTTCTTT.

CDR3 DNA: TGTGCCAGCAGTCCGACAGGGGGCAACAAAAAACTGTTTTTT. Translation gives CASSPTGGNKKLFF. V gene TRBV27 combines with J gene TRBJ1-4; 10 bases are shared with TRBD1. V lost 5 bases to trimming and J lost 9 bases; unmatched junction nucleotides: 6. The CDR3 extends over 14 amino acids. CDR1 and CDR2 (germline): MNHEY, SMNVEV (reference sequence).

This sequence joins TRBV19 and TRBJ2-1; 11 nucleotides align to TRBD2. The germline gives CDR1 LNHDA, CDR2 SQIVND (reference sequence). V lost 5 bases and J lost 8; bases outside the gene matches: 11. This CDR3 spans 16 amino acids. The CDR3 region is CASSFSRLAGLDEQFF. The CDR3 nucleotides are TGTGCCAGTAGTTTCTCTCGACTAGCGGGACTGGATGAGCAGTTCTTC. The whole variable domain, remainder taken from reference TRBV19 and TRBJ2-1, is DGGITQSPKYLFRKEGQNVTLSCEQNLNHDAMYWYRQDPGQGLRLIYYSQIVNDFQKGDIAEGYSVSREKKESFPLTVTSAQKNPTAFYLCASSFSRLAGLDEQFFGPGTRLTVL.

The chain links TRBV6-5 to TRBJ2-7; 8 nucleotides align to TRBD2. CDR1 is MNHEY and CDR2 is SVGAGI in the germline V gene. The V and J ends lost 6 bases and 5 bases, in that order; junction bases with no gene match: 0. The CDR3 runs to 11 residues. DNA of the CDR3: TGTGCCAGCAGGACTAGCGACGAGCAGTACTTC. Protein: CASRTSDEQYF.